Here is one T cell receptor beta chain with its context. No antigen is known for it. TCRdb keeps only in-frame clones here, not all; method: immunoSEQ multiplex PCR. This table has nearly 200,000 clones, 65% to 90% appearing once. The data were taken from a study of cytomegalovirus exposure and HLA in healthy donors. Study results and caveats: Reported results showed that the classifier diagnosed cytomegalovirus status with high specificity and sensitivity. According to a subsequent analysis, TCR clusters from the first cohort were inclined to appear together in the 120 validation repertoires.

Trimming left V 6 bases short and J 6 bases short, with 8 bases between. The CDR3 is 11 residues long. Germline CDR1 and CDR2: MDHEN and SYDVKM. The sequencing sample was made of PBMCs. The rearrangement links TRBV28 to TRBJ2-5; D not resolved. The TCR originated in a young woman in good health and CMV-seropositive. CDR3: CASSLLQTQYF. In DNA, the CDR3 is TGTGCCAGCAGCCTTCTACAGACCCAGTACTTC. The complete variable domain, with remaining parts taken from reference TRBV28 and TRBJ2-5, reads DVKVTQSSRYLVKRTGEKVFLECVQDMDHENMFWYRQDPGLGLRLIYFSYDVKMKEKGDIPEGYSVSREKKERFSLILESASTNQTSMYLCASSLLQTQYFGPGTRLLVL.